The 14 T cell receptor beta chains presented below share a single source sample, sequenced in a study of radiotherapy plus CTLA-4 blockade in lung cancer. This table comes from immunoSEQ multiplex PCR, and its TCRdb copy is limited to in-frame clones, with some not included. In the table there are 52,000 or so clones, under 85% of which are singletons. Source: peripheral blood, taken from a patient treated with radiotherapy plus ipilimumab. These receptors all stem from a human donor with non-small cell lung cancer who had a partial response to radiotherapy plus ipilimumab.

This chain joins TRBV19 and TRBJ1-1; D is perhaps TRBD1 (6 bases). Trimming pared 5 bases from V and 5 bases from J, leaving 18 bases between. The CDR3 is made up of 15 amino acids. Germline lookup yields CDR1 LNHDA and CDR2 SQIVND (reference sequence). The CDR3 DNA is TGTGCCAGTAGTGCCAACAGCGGGGGCCGAACTGAAGCTTTCTTT. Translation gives CASSANSGGRTEAFF.

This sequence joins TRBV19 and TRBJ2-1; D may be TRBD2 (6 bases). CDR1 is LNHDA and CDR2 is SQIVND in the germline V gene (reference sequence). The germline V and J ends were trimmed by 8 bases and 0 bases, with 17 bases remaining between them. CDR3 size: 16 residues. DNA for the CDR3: TGTGCCAGTGGATACAGCGGGCTAAGCTCCTACAATGAGCAGTTCTTC. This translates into CASGYSGLSSYNEQFF. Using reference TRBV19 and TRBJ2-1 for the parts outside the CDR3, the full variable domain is DGGITQSPKYLFRKEGQNVTLSCEQNLNHDAMYWYRQDPGQGLRLIYYSQIVNDFQKGDIAEGYSVSREKKESFPLTVTSAQKNPTAFYLCASGYSGLSSYNEQFFGPGTRLTVL.

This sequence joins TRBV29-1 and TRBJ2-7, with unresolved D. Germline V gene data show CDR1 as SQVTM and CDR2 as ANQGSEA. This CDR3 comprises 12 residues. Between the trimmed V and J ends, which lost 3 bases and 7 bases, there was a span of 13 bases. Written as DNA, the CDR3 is TGCAGCGTTGAGGTCCTCTCCGGGGAGCAGTACTTC. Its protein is CSVEVLSGEQYF.

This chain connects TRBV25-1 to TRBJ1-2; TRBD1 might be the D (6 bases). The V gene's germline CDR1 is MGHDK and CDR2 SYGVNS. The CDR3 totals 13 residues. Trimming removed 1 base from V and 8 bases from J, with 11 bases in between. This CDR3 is CASSELGGAGYTF. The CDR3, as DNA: TGTGCCAGCAGTGAATTAGGGGGGGCCGGCTACACCTTC.

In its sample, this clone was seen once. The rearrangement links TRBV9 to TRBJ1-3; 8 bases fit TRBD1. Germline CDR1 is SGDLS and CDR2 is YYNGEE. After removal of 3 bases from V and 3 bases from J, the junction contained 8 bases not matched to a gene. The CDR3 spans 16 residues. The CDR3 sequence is CASSERRGLGGNTIYF. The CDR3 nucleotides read TGTGCCAGCAGCGAACGCAGGGGGCTAGGTGGAAACACCATATATTTT.

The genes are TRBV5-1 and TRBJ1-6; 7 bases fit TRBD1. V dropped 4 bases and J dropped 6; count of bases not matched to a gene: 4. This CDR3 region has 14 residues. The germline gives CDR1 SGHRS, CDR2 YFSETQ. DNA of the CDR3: TGCGCCAGCAGCCCGGACAGGTCTAATTCACCCCTCCACTTT. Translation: CASSPDRSNSPLHF.

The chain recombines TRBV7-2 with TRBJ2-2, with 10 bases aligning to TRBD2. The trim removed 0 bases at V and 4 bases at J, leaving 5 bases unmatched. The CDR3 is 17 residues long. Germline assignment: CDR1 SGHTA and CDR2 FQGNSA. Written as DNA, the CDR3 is TGTGCCAGCAGCTTAGCTTGGCTAGCGGGAGTCACCGGGGAGCTGTTTTTT. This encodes CASSLAWLAGVTGELFF.

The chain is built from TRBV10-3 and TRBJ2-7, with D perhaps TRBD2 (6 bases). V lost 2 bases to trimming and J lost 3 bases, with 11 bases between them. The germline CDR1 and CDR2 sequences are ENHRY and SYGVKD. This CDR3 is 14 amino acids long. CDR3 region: CAISERGLFYEQYF. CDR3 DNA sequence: TGTGCCATCAGTGAGCGGGGACTCTTCTACGAGCAGTACTTC.

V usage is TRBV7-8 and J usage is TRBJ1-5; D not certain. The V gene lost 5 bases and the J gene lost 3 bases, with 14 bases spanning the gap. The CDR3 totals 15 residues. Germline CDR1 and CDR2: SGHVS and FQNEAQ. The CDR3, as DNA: TGTGCCAGCAGCCGCCGGGAGATACCCAATCAGCCCCAGCATTTT. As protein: CASSRREIPNQPQHF. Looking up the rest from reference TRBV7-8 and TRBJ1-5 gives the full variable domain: GAGVSQSPRYKVAKRGQDVALRCDPISGHVSLFWYQQALGQGPEFLTYFQNEAQLDKSGLPSDRFFAERPEGSVSTLKIQRTQQEDSAVYLCASSRREIPNQPQHFGDGTRLSIL.

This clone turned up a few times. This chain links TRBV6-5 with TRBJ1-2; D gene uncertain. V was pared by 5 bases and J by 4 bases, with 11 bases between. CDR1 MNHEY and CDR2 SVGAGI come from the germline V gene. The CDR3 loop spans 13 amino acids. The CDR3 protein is CASSPAGSYGYTF. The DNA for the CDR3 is TGTGCCAGCAGTCCAGCGGGCAGCTATGGCTACACCTTC.

The CDR3 sequence is CASSSSGALGELFF. In DNA, the CDR3 is TGTGCCAGCAGTTCCTCAGGGGCACTCGGGGAGCTGTTTTTT. The chain carries TRBV27 and TRBJ2-2, with D maybe TRBD1 (6 bases). V was cut by 4 bases and J by 7 bases, with 13 bases left in between. CDR1 is MNHEY and CDR2 is SMNVEV in the germline V gene (reference sequence). This CDR3 has 14 amino acids.

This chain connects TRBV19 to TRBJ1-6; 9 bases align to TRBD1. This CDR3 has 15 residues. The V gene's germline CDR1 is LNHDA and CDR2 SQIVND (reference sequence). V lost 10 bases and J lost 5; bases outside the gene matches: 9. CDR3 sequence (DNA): TGTGCCACCAAAGAGACAGGGGGACATAATTCACCCCTCCACTTT. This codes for CATKETGGHNSPLHF.

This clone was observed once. Here the CDR3 reads CASSSNGGGEQFF. Written as DNA, the CDR3 is TGTGCCAGCAGCTCAAATGGGGGCGGTGAGCAGTTCTTC. The V gene is TRBV11-3, the J gene TRBJ2-1, with a tentative D call TRBD1 (6 bases). V shed 4 bases and J shed 9 bases, with 13 bases lying between them. The CDR3 is made up of 13 amino acids. Germline values: CDR1 SGHNT, CDR2 YENEEA.

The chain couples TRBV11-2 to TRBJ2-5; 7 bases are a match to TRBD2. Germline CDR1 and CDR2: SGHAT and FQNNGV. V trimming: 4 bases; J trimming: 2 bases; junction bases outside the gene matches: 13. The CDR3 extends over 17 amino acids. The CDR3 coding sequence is TGTGCCAGCAGCTCGATACAGGACCTAGCGGCTCAAGAGACCCAGTACTTC. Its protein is CASSSIQDLAAQETQYF.